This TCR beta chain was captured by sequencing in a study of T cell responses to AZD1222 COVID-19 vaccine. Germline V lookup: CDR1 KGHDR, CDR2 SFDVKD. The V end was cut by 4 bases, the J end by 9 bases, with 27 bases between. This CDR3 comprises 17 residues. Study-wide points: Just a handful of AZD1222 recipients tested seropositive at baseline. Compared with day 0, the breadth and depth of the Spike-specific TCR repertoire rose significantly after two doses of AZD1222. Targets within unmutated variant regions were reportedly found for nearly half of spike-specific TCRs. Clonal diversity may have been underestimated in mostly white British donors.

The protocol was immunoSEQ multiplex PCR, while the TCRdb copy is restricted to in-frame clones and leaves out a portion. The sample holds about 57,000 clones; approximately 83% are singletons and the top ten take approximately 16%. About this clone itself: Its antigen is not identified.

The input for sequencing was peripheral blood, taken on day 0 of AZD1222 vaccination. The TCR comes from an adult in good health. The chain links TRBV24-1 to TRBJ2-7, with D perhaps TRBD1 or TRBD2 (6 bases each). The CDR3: CATSDPRPGQTGGGQYF. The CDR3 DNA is TGTGCCACCAGTGACCCGCGACCCGGACAGACCGGGGGAGGGCAGTACTTC.